The 32 T cell receptor beta chains below come from one sample, sequenced in a study of T cells in women clearing cervical HPV infection. TCRdb's table, derived via immunoSEQ multiplex PCR, lists solely in-frame clones and lacks some. The sample data list around 15,000 clones. Sequenced: blood buffy coat. These receptors came from a woman between 18 and 70 years old with a cervical HPV16 infection that either progressed to CIN3+ or cleared (not recorded which).

The CDR3 bases that were read are TGCAGTGCTAACCGGACAGGACGCTCCTACGAG. Translation gives CSANRTGRSYE. The full CDR3 protein reads CSANRTGRSYEQYF. The chain employs TRBV20-1 and TRBJ2-7; 7 bases line up with TRBD1. Read sequence stops 3 residues before the CDR3 end, and the germline J gene provides the missing end. The germline V gene encodes CDR1 DFQATT and CDR2 SNEGSKA (reference sequence). The junction had 6 bases not matched to a gene; V was cut back by 4 bases and J by 0 bases. This CDR3 has 14 residues.

To note about this clone: With the read ending 3 residues before the CDR3 end, the germline J gene is used to fill in that end. V and J are TRBV5-1 and TRBJ1-4, with 10 bases that match TRBD1. V dropped 3 bases and J dropped 4; count of bases not matched to a gene: 6. The CDR3 length is 16 residues. CDR1 SGHRS and CDR2 YFSETQ come from the germline V gene. CDR3 in amino acids: CASSSTGGGGNEKLFF. The sequenced part of the CDR3 DNA is TGCGCCAGCAGCTCGACAGGGGGCGGTGGTAATGAAAAA.

A note on this clone: The CDR3 end is not reached by the read, which stops 3 residues before it; the germline J gene fills it in. This chain links TRBV29-1 with TRBJ2-1, with TRBD2 identical over 10 bases. V was clipped by 7 bases and J by 5 bases; unmatched bases: 14. CDR1 is SQVTM and CDR2 is ANQGSEA in the germline V gene. The CDR3 is 16 residues long. The CDR3 reads CSATSGAGGPNNEQFF. CDR3 DNA, as far as it was read: TGCAGCGCCACTTCCGGAGCGGGGGGGCCTAACAATGAG.

Turning to this clone: The read ends 3 residues early relative to the CDR3; the germline J gene fills the gap. The genes are TRBV6-2 or TRBV6-3 and TRBJ2-2; D call uncertain. This CDR3 comprises 12 residues. V lost 3 bases and J 5 bases, leaving 4 bases between the germline ends. Germline V gene sequence: CDR1 MNHEY, CDR2 SVGEGT. The chain's CDR3 is CASSYTTGELFF. The CDR3 DNA, read in part, is TGTGCCAGCAGTTATACTACCGGGGAG.

Notes on this clone: Read sequence stops 3 residues before the CDR3 end, and the germline J gene provides the missing end. The J gene is TRBJ2-3, the V gene TRBV20-1; TRBD2 matches 7 bases. Germline CDR1 reads DFQATT; CDR2 reads SNEGSKA (reference sequence). The junction had 6 bases not matched to a gene; V was cut back by 0 bases and J by 0 bases. The CDR3 runs 16 residues. Incomplete CDR3 DNA: TGCAGTGCTAGAGATGTGGCAGCGGGGAGCACAGATACG. This codes for CSARDVAAGSTDT. The entire CDR3 sequence reads CSARDVAAGSTDTQYF.

Comments on this clone: The CDR3 end falls 3 residues outside the read, so it is completed with the germline J gene. This chain links TRBV20-1 with TRBJ1-2; TRBD1 might be the D (6 bases). The CDR3 is 11 residues long. In germline, CDR1 is DFQATT, CDR2 SNEGSKA (reference sequence). Trimming removed 7 bases from V and 2 bases from J, with 8 bases in between. The sequenced part of the CDR3 DNA is TGCAGTGTCGGACAGAACTATGGC. Its protein is CSVGQNYG. The whole CDR3 sequence reads CSVGQNYGYTF.

Points on this clone: The read halts 3 residues ahead of the CDR3 end, with the missing end drawn from the germline J gene. The genes are TRBV5-1 and TRBJ2-7, with D unresolved. Germline V gene lookup returns CDR1 SGHRS and CDR2 YFSETQ. The V and J ends lost 0 bases and 5 bases respectively, with 12 bases between them. The CDR3 spans 14 residues. CDR3 residues: CASSLERPIDEQYF. The part of the CDR3 DNA that was read is TGCGCCAGCAGCTTGGAAAGGCCCATCGACGAG.

About this clone itself: The sequenced fragment ends 3 residues before the CDR3 boundary, so the rest is inferred from the germline J gene. The rearrangement links TRBV19 to TRBJ1-1; D not resolved. CDR3 length equals 15 residues. V lost 6 bases, J lost 1 base, and 15 bases lay in between. The germline gives CDR1 LNHDA, CDR2 SQIVND (reference sequence). The DNA read from the CDR3 is TGTGCCAGTAGACACAACAGTCGAGCGAACACTGAA. The encoded protein is CASRHNSRANTE. In full, the CDR3 is CASRHNSRANTEAFF.

Details on this clone: The CDR3 goes on 3 residues after the read ends, and that part is filled in from the germline J gene. The chain couples TRBV2 to TRBJ1-5; D gene ambiguous. Between the trimmed V and J ends, which lost 6 bases and 4 bases, there was a span of 7 bases. Germline V CDR1 and CDR2: SNHLY, FYNNEI. CDR3 length equals 12 residues. The sequenced CDR3 bases are TGTGCCAGCAGGACGGGGAATCAGCCC. The encoded protein is CASRTGNQP. The complete CDR3 protein is CASRTGNQPQHF.

With respect to this clone: The CDR3 end lies 3 residues beyond the end of the read and is filled in from the germline J gene. The rearrangement uses TRBV29-1 and TRBJ2-1, with unresolved D. The CDR3 runs 14 residues. V lost 3 bases, J lost 0 bases, and 9 bases lay in between. CDR1 SQVTM and CDR2 ANQGSEA come from the germline V gene. The CDR3 protein is CSVDGRSSYNEQFF. Partial CDR3 DNA: TGCAGCGTTGATGGCAGGAGCTCCTACAATGAG.

Notes on this clone: The read terminates 3 residues ahead of where the CDR3 ends, so the germline J gene completes it. The chain links TRBV20-1 to TRBJ1-5; TRBD1 matches 7 bases. This CDR3 region has 13 residues. V shed 6 bases, J shed 6 bases, and the junction held 8 bases outside the gene matches. Germline values: CDR1 DFQATT, CDR2 SNEGSKA (reference sequence). The CDR3 sequence: CSAGRGDSQPQHF. CDR3 bases read: TGCAGTGCCGGCAGGGGGGACAGTCAGCCC.

Concerning this clone: The read stops 3 residues short of the end of the CDR3; the missing end is completed from the germline J gene. The chain has TRBV10-3 and TRBJ2-5; tentative D call: TRBD2 (8 bases). Germline values: CDR1 ENHRY, CDR2 SYGVKD. The germline V and J ends were trimmed by 10 bases and 5 bases, with 20 bases remaining between them. The CDR3 sequence is 14 residues long. The DNA read from the CDR3 is TGTGCCACCGGGGGGGGGACCAGGGGGGAGACC. Translated: CATGGGTRGET. From start to end, the CDR3 is CATGGGTRGETQYF.

To note about this clone: Coverage ceases 3 residues before the CDR3 finishes, and the germline J gene fills in the end. This rearrangement joins TRBV6-2 or TRBV6-3 to TRBJ1-1, with a possible D match to TRBD1 (6 bases). Trimming removed 8 bases from V and 4 bases from J, with 17 bases in between. Germline values: CDR1 MNHEY, CDR2 SVGEGT. The CDR3 has 14 residues. The CDR3 sequence is CASERGNRGTEAFF. CDR3 DNA (partial): TGTGCCAGCGAGAGGGGGAATCGGGGCACTGAA.

On this clone itself: The CDR3 end is not reached by the read, which stops 3 residues before it; the germline J gene fills it in. This chain links TRBV7-9 with TRBJ1-4, with 11 bases that match TRBD1. The CDR3 covers 14 residues. CDR1 is SEHNR, CDR2 FQNEAQ, per germline (reference sequence). With V trimmed by 4 bases and J by 7 bases, 2 bases remained unmatched. The CDR3 is CASSWGQGVEKLFF. CDR3 bases read: TGTGCCAGCAGCTGGGGACAGGGGGTTGAAAAA.

As concerns this clone: The read is 3 residues too short to cover the CDR3 end, so that end is filled in from the germline J gene. This rearrangement joins TRBV5-1 to TRBJ1-3; TRBD1 aligns across 9 bases. The V gene end was trimmed by 4 bases and the J gene end by 4 bases; junction bases not matched to a gene: 6. CDR1 and CDR2 from the germline V gene are SGHRS and YFSETQ. This CDR3 has 15 residues. CDR3 bases read: TGCGCCAGCAGCACGGGACAGGGTGGCGGAAACACC. Translation gives CASSTGQGGGNT. The complete CDR3 sequence is CASSTGQGGGNTIYF.

Notes on this clone: With the read ending 3 residues before the CDR3 end, the germline J gene is used to fill in that end. The chain carries TRBV19 and TRBJ1-6; 7 positions match TRBD1. Trimming cost V 4 bases and J 6 bases; bases outside gene matches: 3. The germline gives CDR1 LNHDA, CDR2 SQIVND (reference sequence). This CDR3 has 14 residues. The CDR3 sequence: CASSKDRANSPLHF. The sequenced part of the CDR3 DNA is TGTGCCAGTAGTAAAGACAGGGCTAATTCACCC. Full variable domain (remainder filled in from reference TRBV19 and TRBJ1-6): DGGITQSPKYLFRKEGQNVTLSCEQNLNHDAMYWYRQDPGQGLRLIYYSQIVNDFQKGDIAEGYSVSREKKESFPLTVTSAQKNPTAFYLCASSKDRANSPLHFGNGTRLTVT.

With regard to this clone: The read finishes 3 residues shy of the CDR3 end, and the germline J gene is used to complete it. This chain connects TRBV5-1 to TRBJ1-2; possibly TRBD1 for D (6 bases). Per germline, CDR1 SGHRS and CDR2 YFSETQ. The CDR3 runs 12 residues. V was shortened by 4 bases and J by 6 bases, with 10 bases between the two germline ends. The part of the CDR3 DNA that was read is TGCGCCAGCAGCGCGGGGGCCGATGGC. Its translation is CASSAGADG. The complete CDR3 protein is CASSAGADGYTF.

Concerning this clone: The read ends 3 residues shy of where the CDR3 ends; the end is completed using the germline J gene. This chain joins TRBV5-1 and TRBJ1-2; D not certain. From germline, CDR1 is SGHRS and CDR2 YFSETQ. The CDR3 contains 14 residues. V dropped 4 bases and J dropped 3 bases, with 13 bases sitting between them. The part of the CDR3 DNA that was read is TGCGCCAGCAGCCACAACACTAGGGACTATGGC. Protein product: CASSHNTRDYG. The entire CDR3 reads CASSHNTRDYGYTF.

Partial CDR3 DNA: TGTGCCAGCAGTCCCGGGACTAGCCAAGAGACC. Translation gives CASSPGTSQET. The CDR3 in full is CASSPGTSQETQYF. The chain joins TRBV12-3 or TRBV12-4 to TRBJ2-5, with TRBD2 matching 8 bases. The sequenced fragment ends 3 residues before the CDR3 boundary, so the rest is inferred from the germline J gene. This CDR3 contains 14 residues. The V segment lost 5 bases and the J segment 1 base; nucleotides outside the gene matches: 3.

For this clone: The read ends 3 residues early relative to the CDR3; the germline J gene fills the gap. The J gene is TRBJ1-1, the V gene TRBV12-3 or TRBV12-4; the match to TRBD1 covers 11 bases. The CDR3 has 14 residues. V lost 8 bases and J lost 5; bases outside the gene matches: 7. Incomplete CDR3 DNA: TGTGCCAGCGGCGGACAGGGGGCGTCTACTGAA. Residues: CASGGQGASTE. The entire CDR3 is CASGGQGASTEAFF.

Note on this clone: The read ends 3 residues before the CDR3 terminus; that terminus is restored from the germline J gene. V and J are TRBV7-7 and TRBJ1-5; D remains ambiguous. The ends were cut back, 4 bases at V and 3 bases at J, with 7 bases in the middle. The CDR3 consists of 13 residues. Germline CDR1 reads SSHAT; CDR2 reads FNYEAQ (reference sequence). The CDR3 DNA, read in part, is TGTGCCAGCAGCTCGTCCCTCAATCAGCCC. It specifies CASSSSLNQP. The full CDR3 protein is CASSSSLNQPQHF.

CDR3 DNA (partial): TGTGCCAGCATGGGACAGGGGAGAGGGGAGACC. Translated: CASMGQGRGET. The CDR3, in full, reads CASMGQGRGETQYF. V is TRBV28 and J is TRBJ2-5; 10 bases map to TRBD1. The CDR3 end falls 3 residues outside the read, so it is completed with the germline J gene. The CDR3 is made up of 14 amino acids. Germline V CDR1 and CDR2: MDHEN, SYDVKM. The V segment lost 7 bases and the J segment 5 bases; nucleotides outside the gene matches: 7.

As regards this clone: The CDR3 end is not reached by the read, which stops 3 residues before it; the germline J gene fills it in. The rearrangement joins TRBV4-2 to TRBJ2-1; 13 bases map to TRBD2. V shed 5 bases and J 6 bases; nucleotides not matched to a gene: 4. The length of the CDR3 is 15 residues. The germline V gene has CDR1 LGHNA and CDR2 YNFKEQ. The CDR3 protein is CASSRGLAGSNEQFF. The covered CDR3 bases are TGTGCCAGCAGCAGGGGACTAGCGGGGTCCAATGAG.

A remark on this clone: The CDR3 end is not reached by the read, which stops 3 residues before it; the germline J gene fills it in. The V gene is TRBV13, the J gene TRBJ2-2; 8 nucleotides align to TRBD1. Germline V gene lookup returns CDR1 PRHDT and CDR2 FYEKMQ (reference sequence). The CDR3 has 13 residues. The V segment lost 5 bases and the J segment 10 bases; nucleotides outside the gene matches: 6. The CDR3 bases that were read are TGTGCCAGCAGCCCCAGGGGGCCGGCGGAG. As protein: CASSPRGPAE. The CDR3, in full, reads CASSPRGPAELFF.

Remarks on this clone: Read data end 3 residues before the CDR3 end; the end is taken from the germline J gene. The chain is built from TRBV20-1 and TRBJ2-7; 9 nucleotides match TRBD1. The CDR3 sequence is 14 residues long. Per the germline V gene, CDR1 is DFQATT and CDR2 is SNEGSKA (reference sequence). Trimming at V came to 3 bases and at J to 6 bases, leaving 9 bases not matched to a gene. The CDR3 is CSASEGTGRPEQYF. The CDR3 DNA, read in part, is TGCAGTGCTAGCGAAGGGACAGGGCGTCCCGAG.

As for this clone: The CDR3 end lies 3 residues beyond the end of the read and is filled in from the germline J gene. The rearrangement uses TRBV20-1 and TRBJ2-2, with D perhaps TRBD1 (6 bases). Germline V gene data show CDR1 as DFQATT and CDR2 as SNEGSKA (reference sequence). With 6 bases removed from V and 3 bases from J, the gap between germline ends came to 17 bases. The CDR3 has 15 amino acids. CDR3 bases read: TGCAGTGCGCTTGACCCAGGGGCTCACACCGGGGAG. As protein: CSALDPGAHTGE. The entire CDR3 sequence reads CSALDPGAHTGELFF.

Remarks on this clone: The read is 3 residues too short to cover the CDR3 end, so that end is filled in from the germline J gene. V gene TRBV7-8 combines with J gene TRBJ2-5; D might be TRBD1 (6 bases). There are 15 residues in the CDR3. Trimming shortened V by 1 base and J by 5 bases, and 14 bases separated the two germline ends. Germline CDR1 SGHVS, CDR2 FQNEAQ. The DNA read from the CDR3 is TGTGCCAGCAGCTTAGGCAGGGGCTATTGGGAGACC. As protein: CASSLGRGYWET. From start to end, the CDR3 is CASSLGRGYWETQYF.

By frequency, this clone is large. The CDR3 end lies 3 residues beyond the end of the read and is filled in from the germline J gene. The chain links TRBV9 to TRBJ2-3; D is perhaps TRBD2 (6 bases). Germline V lookup: CDR1 SGDLS, CDR2 YYNGEE. The CDR3 is 17 residues long. V gave up 0 bases and J gave up 4 bases, with 18 bases separating them. The covered CDR3 bases are TGTGCCAGCAGCGTAGTGGAATTCCCAGGGAGGCCAGATACG. Translated, it gives CASSVVEFPGRPDT. The whole CDR3 reads CASSVVEFPGRPDTQYF.

About this clone: The sequence runs out 3 residues before the end of the CDR3; the remainder is reconstructed from the germline J gene. The V call is TRBV29-1, the J call TRBJ2-5; the D gene is possibly TRBD1 (5 bases). CDR1 is SQVTM, CDR2 ANQGSEA, per germline. The V gene lost 6 bases and the J gene lost 2 bases, with 13 bases spanning the gap. The CDR3 is made up of 13 amino acids. The CDR3 is CSVRVTDQETQYF. Incomplete CDR3 DNA: TGCAGCGTCAGGGTCACGGATCAAGAGACC.

About this clone: The missing CDR3 end, 3 residues past where the read stops, is filled in from the germline J gene. The chain employs TRBV7-9 and TRBJ2-7; 7 bases map to TRBD1. Germline-derived CDR1 and CDR2 are SEHNR and FQNEAQ (reference sequence). V lost 5 bases and J lost 2; bases outside the gene matches: 6. The CDR3 is made up of 14 amino acids. The part of the CDR3 DNA that was read is TGTGCCAGCAGCCCTCGACAGGGTACCTACGAG. It codes for CASSPRQGTYE. The CDR3 as a whole reads CASSPRQGTYEQYF.

About this clone itself: The read falls 3 residues short of the CDR3 end, and the missing part is taken from the germline J gene. The chain carries TRBV19 and TRBJ2-1, with 12 bases matching TRBD2. Germline CDR1 reads LNHDA; CDR2 reads SQIVND (reference sequence). The CDR3 is 16 residues long. The J segment lost 8 bases and the V segment lost 5 bases, leaving 10 bases of the junction unmatched. CDR3 loop: CASSSARTSGVDEQFF. Partial CDR3 DNA: TGTGCCAGTAGTTCGGCCCGGACTAGCGGGGTCGATGAG. Full variable domain (rest looked up from reference TRBV19 and TRBJ2-1): DGGITQSPKYLFRKEGQNVTLSCEQNLNHDAMYWYRQDPGQGLRLIYYSQIVNDFQKGDIAEGYSVSREKKESFPLTVTSAQKNPTAFYLCASSSARTSGVDEQFFGPGTRLTVL.

As concerns this clone: From the germline J gene comes the end of the CDR3, since the read stops 3 residues before it. The sample carries other DNA sequences with the same CDR3. The rearrangement uses TRBV7-7 and TRBJ2-1; TRBD1 agrees at 10 bases. This CDR3 has 13 amino acids. V dropped 5 bases and J dropped 9; count of bases not matched to a gene: 4. Germline CDR1 and CDR2: SSHAT and FNYEAQ (reference sequence). The CDR3 reads CASSPGQGPEQFF. Partial CDR3 DNA: TGTGCCAGCAGCCCGGGACAGGGGCCTGAG.